The T cell receptor (beta chain) described here comes from a study of T cell clusters in autoimmune cytopenias. Study-wide context: The median distinct TRB clonotype count was fewer than 3,000 per sample, from a median around 52,000 reads. Study-level points and caveats: The cluster-lack signature was not seen for secondary cytopenia versus chronic lymphocytic leukemia.

By frequency, this clonotype is medium-sized. The antigen remains unidentified. The CDR3 covers 14 residues. Germline-derived CDR1 and CDR2 are LNHDA and SQIVND (reference sequence). One tube held mixed TRB-A and TRB-B primer pools for touch-down PCR. One entry per CDR3 protein, without DNA, is what TCRdb gives after re-calling the multiplex PCR reads. The data show over 7,000 distinct CDR3 sequences, and the top ten clones hold around 3.3%. Each sample's input was roughly 250 ng genomic DNA, some 38,000 genome equivalents. The TCR sequence derives from a human donor with an autoimmune cytopenia or autoimmune hepatitis (not recorded which). Sequenced material: peripheral blood. The chain is built from TRBV19 and TRBJ2-1; without DNA, the TCRdb call of TRBD2 cannot be checked. CDR3 in amino acids: CASGGYTSYNEQFF.